Each of the 7 T cell receptor beta chains below was sequenced from the same sample in a study of Ad26.COV2.S vaccination and SARS-CoV-2 variants. Treatment indicated: around 19 received Ad26.COV2.S at low or high dose, single or two shots; about 5 received placebo; per-sample allocation not given. Repertoires come from day 63 after the first vaccine or placebo injection. Libraries were prepared by immunoSEQ multiplex PCR; TCRdb keeps only in-frame clonotypes and omits some of them. There are roughly 700,000 clones in the sample; around 89% occur only once, and about 1.5% lies in the top ten. Sequenced here: peripheral blood, sampled in a trial of Ad26.COV2.S vaccine versus placebo. The receptors here all came from a person between 18 and 65 years old who received the Ad26.COV2.S COVID-19 vaccine or a placebo.

The chain links TRBV5-4 to TRBJ1-2; D perhaps matches TRBD1 (6 bases). This CDR3 is 13 amino acids long. CDR1 is SGHNT, CDR2 YYREEE, per germline (reference sequence). With 3 bases removed from V and 4 bases from J, the gap between germline ends came to 10 bases. DNA of the CDR3: TGTGCCAGCAGCTCGAGGGGGGCCTATGGCTACACCTTC. The encoded protein is CASSSRGAYGYTF.

This sequence joins TRBV4-2 and TRBJ1-2, with no clear D. The CDR3 runs 15 residues. From germline, CDR1 is LGHNA and CDR2 YNFKEQ. The ends were cut back, 1 base at V and 4 bases at J, with 13 bases in the middle. The CDR3 DNA reads TGTGCCAGCAGCCAAGGTTTAGGGATCGTCTATGGCTACACCTTC. Translating it yields CASSQGLGIVYGYTF.

The chain links TRBV5-1 to TRBJ1-3; D is unclear. Germline V lookup: CDR1 SGHRS, CDR2 YFSETQ. The CDR3 has 15 residues. Trimming left V 0 bases short and J 3 bases short, with 10 bases between. This chain's CDR3 is CASSLGPGFGNTIYF. The CDR3 nucleotides read TGCGCCAGCAGCTTGGGACCCGGGTTTGGAAACACCATATATTTT.

To note about this clone: The same CDR3 arises from other DNA sequences in this sample as well. The chain couples TRBV6-5 to TRBJ2-1; maybe TRBD2 (5 bases). The CDR3 is made up of 14 amino acids. Trimming cost V 2 bases and J 4 bases, with 9 bases left between them. From germline, CDR1 is MNHEY and CDR2 SVGAGI. The DNA of the CDR3 is TGTGCCAGCAGTTACGGTACTAGTTACAATGAGCAGTTCTTC. Translated: CASSYGTSYNEQFF.

The count of this clone is one. CDR3 sequence: CASSPDEGEQYF. In nucleotides, the CDR3 is TGCGCCAGCAGCCCGGATGAGGGGGAGCAGTACTTC. This rearrangement joins TRBV5-1 to TRBJ2-7, with D perhaps assigned TRBD1 or TRBD2 (5 bases each). Germline V gene data show CDR1 as SGHRS and CDR2 as YFSETQ. The CDR3 is 12 residues long. With 4 bases removed from V and 7 bases from J, the gap between germline ends came to 12 bases.

V usage is TRBV5-6 and J usage is TRBJ1-2, with no clear D. Trimming removed 4 bases at V and 7 bases at J, with 11 bases between. Germline loops: CDR1 SGHDT, CDR2 YYEEEE. The CDR3 is 12 amino acids. The CDR3 is CASSPVGSGYTF. CDR3 in DNA: TGTGCCAGCAGCCCCGTGGGCTCTGGCTACACCTTC.

This clone came up once. The chain carries TRBV10-3 and TRBJ1-1; D gene uncertain. CDR1 and CDR2 (germline): ENHRY, SYGVKD. Trimming cost V 4 bases and J 5 bases, with 14 bases left between them. This CDR3 contains 14 residues. The CDR3 is CAISVVEAYTEAFF. Written as DNA, the CDR3 is TGTGCCATCAGTGTGGTGGAGGCGTATACTGAAGCTTTCTTT.